This TCR beta chain is from a study of T cell responses to AZD1222 COVID-19 vaccine. The study's findings and limits: White British donors predominated, females outnumbered males, and clonal diversity was possibly underestimated. Vaccination with two AZD1222 doses was followed by a rise in Spike-specific TCR breadth and depth.

A word on this clone: Its antigen is still unknown.

The study pooled second doses at about 4 or about 12 weeks. Only in-frame clones appear in the TCRdb table, and some are missing; sequencing was by immunoSEQ multiplex PCR. Counted here are 85,000 or so clones, under 95% occurring once; the ten biggest clones make up approximately 10%. The source of this sequence is an adult who received the AZD1222 COVID-19 vaccine. The source was peripheral blood, collected 28 days after the second AZD1222 dose.

The CDR3 is CASSIQLGRAPEYF. DNA of the CDR3: TGTGCCAGTAGTATACAGCTCGGCCGAGCCCCGGAGTACTTC. The chain is built from TRBV19 and TRBJ2-7, with D unresolved. V was shortened by 2 bases and J by 11 bases, with 19 bases between the two germline ends. CDR1 and CDR2 from the germline V gene are LNHDA and SQIVND (reference sequence). The CDR3 totals 14 residues.